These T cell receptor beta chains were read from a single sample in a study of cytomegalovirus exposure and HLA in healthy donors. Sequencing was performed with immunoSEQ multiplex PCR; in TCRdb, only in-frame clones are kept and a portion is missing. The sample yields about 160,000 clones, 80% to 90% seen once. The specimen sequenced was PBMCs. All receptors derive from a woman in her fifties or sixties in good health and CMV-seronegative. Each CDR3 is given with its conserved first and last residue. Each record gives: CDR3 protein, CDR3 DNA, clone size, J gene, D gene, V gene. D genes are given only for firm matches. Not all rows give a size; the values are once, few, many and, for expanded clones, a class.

CDR3: CASSYSWGQGDIQYF
DNA: TGTGCCAGCAGTTACTCCTGGGGGCAGGGAGACATTCAGTACTTC
size: -
J: TRBJ2-4
D: -
V: TRBV6-5

CDR3: CASSVSGTGVETQYF
DNA: TGTGCCAGCAGCGTCTCCGGGACTGGGGTGGAGACCCAGTACTTC
size: -
J: TRBJ2-5
D: -
V: TRBV9

CDR3: CASSASGATGNTIYF
DNA: TGTGCCAGCAGCGCCTCAGGGGCGACGGGAAACACCATATATTTT
size: once
J: TRBJ1-3
D: -
V: TRBV9

CDR3: CASSESRVKPQHF
DNA: TGTGCCAGCAGTGAGTCGAGAGTGAAGCCCCAGCATTTT
size: -
J: TRBJ1-5
D: -
V: TRBV6-1

CDR3: CASSQDGGSEKLFF
DNA: TGCGCCAGCAGCCAAGACGGTGGGAGTGAAAAACTGTTTTTT
size: -
J: TRBJ1-4
D: -
V: TRBV4-3

CDR3: CSVDLWGSGDQYF
DNA: TGCAGCGTTGATCTGTGGGGCTCCGGAGACCAGTACTTC
size: once
J: TRBJ2-5
D: -
V: TRBV29-1

CDR3: CASSFSGDNSPLHF
DNA: TGTGCCAGCAGCTTCTCGGGGGATAATTCACCCCTCCACTTT
size: few
J: TRBJ1-6
D: -
V: TRBV11-2

CDR3: CAISDSGLAGGNNEQFF
DNA: TGTGCCATCAGTGATTCGGGACTAGCGGGGGGGAATAATGAGCAGTTCTTC
size: -
J: TRBJ2-1
D: TRBD2
V: TRBV10-3

CDR3: CASRFSGTGSYEQYF
DNA: TGTGCCAGCAGATTCTCCGGGACAGGGTCGTACGAGCAGTACTTC
size: -
J: TRBJ2-7
D: TRBD1
V: TRBV2

CDR3: CASSAQGFSYNEQFF
DNA: TGTGCCAGCAGCGCCCAGGGGTTCTCTTACAATGAGCAGTTCTTC
size: once
J: TRBJ2-1
D: -
V: TRBV9

CDR3: CASSFSHGSPLEQYF
DNA: TGTGCCAGCAGCTTTTCTCACGGGTCCCCCCTCGAGCAGTACTTC
size: -
J: TRBJ2-7
D: -
V: TRBV5-6

CDR3: CASSLEGGPGNTIYF
DNA: TGTGCCAGCAGCTTAGAGGGAGGGCCTGGAAACACCATATATTTT
size: -
J: TRBJ1-3
D: -
V: TRBV7-2

CDR3: CASSVQGVRQPQHF
DNA: TGTGCCAGCAGTGTGCAGGGGGTCAGGCAGCCCCAGCATTTT
size: -
J: TRBJ1-5
D: TRBD1
V: TRBV6-1

CDR3: CASSLAAGQGETEAFF
DNA: TGTGCCAGCAGCTTAGCCGCGGGACAGGGTGAAACTGAAGCTTTCTTT
size: -
J: TRBJ1-1
D: TRBD1
V: TRBV11-2

CDR3: CASSLVGAGGNTIYF
DNA: TGTGCCAGCAGCTTGGTCGGGGCGGGGGGAAACACCATATATTTT
size: -
J: TRBJ1-3
D: -
V: TRBV5-4

CDR3: CASSRALGQGRSEAFF
DNA: TGTGCCAGCAGCCGGGCGTTGGGACAGGGAAGGTCTGAAGCTTTCTTT
size: -
J: TRBJ1-1
D: TRBD1
V: TRBV7-9

CDR3: CASSLQGADTEAFF
DNA: TGTGCCAGCAGCCTACAGGGGGCGGACACTGAAGCTTTCTTT
size: -
J: TRBJ1-1
D: TRBD1
V: TRBV6-5

CDR3: CASSDPGRGSETQYF
DNA: TGTGCCAGTAGTGACCCGGGCAGGGGTTCAGAGACCCAGTACTTC
size: -
J: TRBJ2-5
D: -
V: TRBV19

CDR3: CASSYSTSYGYTF
DNA: TGTGCCAGCAGTTACTCGACAAGTTATGGCTACACCTTC
size: -
J: TRBJ1-2
D: -
V: TRBV6-5

CDR3: CASSGDRGANEQYF
DNA: TGTGCCAGCAGTGGTGACAGGGGGGCCAACGAGCAGTACTTC
size: -
J: TRBJ2-7
D: TRBD1
V: TRBV2

CDR3: CASSAGQGPLFF
DNA: TGTGCCAGCAGTGCCGGACAGGGCCCACTGTTTTTT
size: -
J: TRBJ1-4
D: TRBD1
V: TRBV28

CDR3: CAISPGQGGIYEQYF
DNA: TGTGCCATCAGCCCCGGCCAGGGAGGCATCTACGAGCAGTACTTC
size: -
J: TRBJ2-7
D: -
V: TRBV10-3

CDR3: CASSPSDWSTDTQYF
DNA: TGTGCCAGTAGCCCTAGCGATTGGTCGACAGATACGCAGTATTTT
size: -
J: TRBJ2-3
D: -
V: TRBV19

CDR3: CAWSVRRGTEAFF
DNA: TGTGCCTGGAGTGTACGGCGCGGCACTGAAGCTTTCTTT
size: few
J: TRBJ1-1
D: -
V: TRBV30

CDR3: CASSLTGTGGQETQYF
DNA: TGTGCCAGCAGCCTAACCGGGACAGGGGGTCAAGAGACCCAGTACTTC
size: -
J: TRBJ2-5
D: TRBD1
V: TRBV9

CDR3: CASSLMIQISSYNSPLHF
DNA: TGTGCCAGCAGCCTCATGATCCAAATTAGCTCCTATAATTCACCCCTCCACTTT
size: -
J: TRBJ1-6
D: -
V: TRBV7-2

CDR3: CASSLAGRTGGDGYTF
DNA: TGTGCCAGCAGCTTAGCGGGGAGGACAGGGGGCGATGGCTACACCTTC
size: -
J: TRBJ1-2
D: TRBD1
V: TRBV7-2

CDR3: CASSLALQPKNTGELFF
DNA: TGTGCCAGCAGCTTAGCATTACAGCCGAAGAACACCGGGGAGCTGTTTTTT
size: few
J: TRBJ2-2
D: -
V: TRBV7-2

CDR3: CASSIRGTSVEQYF
DNA: TGTGCCAGTAGTATACGGGGTACTAGTGTCGAGCAGTACTTC
size: once
J: TRBJ2-7
D: -
V: TRBV19

CDR3: CASSHEGETYNEQFF
DNA: TGTGCCAGCAGCCATGAAGGGGAAACCTACAATGAGCAGTTCTTC
size: -
J: TRBJ2-1
D: -
V: TRBV4-2

CDR3: CASSESRGTGRETQYF
DNA: TGTGCCAGCAGTGAATCGAGGGGGACAGGGAGGGAGACCCAGTACTTC
size: -
J: TRBJ2-5
D: TRBD1
V: TRBV25-1

CDR3: CASSLASGTGEDGYTF
DNA: TGTGCCAGCAGCTTAGCCTCCGGGACAGGGGAGGATGGCTACACCTTC
size: -
J: TRBJ1-2
D: TRBD1
V: TRBV7-9

CDR3: CASSISGNQPQHF
DNA: TGTGCCAGTAGTATCTCAGGGAATCAGCCCCAGCATTTT
size: -
J: TRBJ1-5
D: -
V: TRBV19

CDR3: CASTFSTGNTEAFF
DNA: TGTGCCAGCACCTTTTCCACAGGGAACACTGAAGCTTTCTTT
size: -
J: TRBJ1-1
D: -
V: TRBV7-2

CDR3: CSVEDNRDRGPYGYTF
DNA: TGCAGCGTTGAAGATAACCGGGACAGGGGTCCCTATGGCTACACCTTC
size: -
J: TRBJ1-2
D: TRBD1
V: TRBV29-1

CDR3: CASSAWTGSYGYTF
DNA: TGTGCCAGCAGCGCATGGACAGGGAGCTATGGCTACACCTTC
size: -
J: TRBJ1-2
D: TRBD1
V: TRBV7-8

CDR3: CASSQMTGYTEAFF
DNA: TGCGCCAGCAGCCAAATGACAGGCTACACTGAAGCTTTCTTT
size: -
J: TRBJ1-1
D: -
V: TRBV4-3

CDR3: CASSLGWGVGAFF
DNA: TGTGCCAGCAGCTTGGGATGGGGGGTAGGAGCTTTCTTT
size: -
J: TRBJ1-1
D: -
V: TRBV5-6

CDR3: CASSLGGYTDTQYF
DNA: TGCGCCAGCAGCTTGGGAGGGTACACAGATACGCAGTATTTT
size: -
J: TRBJ2-3
D: -
V: TRBV5-1

CDR3: CAWSVQGYSGYTF
DNA: TGTGCCTGGAGTGTACAGGGGTACTCTGGCTACACCTTC
size: -
J: TRBJ1-2
D: TRBD1
V: TRBV30

CDR3: CASSQGQAGTEAFF
DNA: TGTGCCAGCAGCCAGGGACAGGCTGGCACTGAAGCTTTCTTT
size: -
J: TRBJ1-1
D: TRBD1
V: TRBV5-8

CDR3: CASSLFGPGARGEQYF
DNA: TGTGCCAGCAGTTTATTCGGACCAGGGGCTAGAGGCGAGCAGTACTTC
size: -
J: TRBJ2-7
D: -
V: TRBV28

CDR3: CASSLSGREYNEQFF
DNA: TGTGCCAGCAGCCTTAGCGGGAGGGAGTACAATGAGCAGTTCTTC
size: -
J: TRBJ2-1
D: TRBD2
V: TRBV5-5

CDR3: CASALTSGVADTQYF
DNA: TGTGCTAGTGCCCTGACTAGCGGGGTGGCCGATACGCAGTATTTT
size: -
J: TRBJ2-3
D: TRBD2
V: TRBV12-5

CDR3: CASSLGQTNEQFF
DNA: TGTGCCAGCAGCCTAGGACAGACCAATGAGCAGTTCTTC
size: -
J: TRBJ2-1
D: -
V: TRBV5-4

CDR3: CAWSVNGYSNQPQHF
DNA: TGTGCCTGGAGTGTAAACGGTTATAGCAATCAGCCCCAGCATTTT
size: -
J: TRBJ1-5
D: -
V: TRBV30

CDR3: CASSLSGGWTNEKLFF
DNA: TGTGCCAGCAGTTTATCTGGGGGCTGGACTAATGAAAAACTGTTTTTT
size: -
J: TRBJ1-4
D: -
V: TRBV28

CDR3: CAWSLPRTTRLEQYF
DNA: TGTGCCTGGAGTCTCCCTCGGACTACCCGCTTAGAGCAGTACTTC
size: -
J: TRBJ2-7
D: -
V: TRBV30

CDR3: CASSLRDRLYNEQFF
DNA: TGTGCCAGCAGCTTGAGGGACAGGCTTTACAATGAGCAGTTCTTC
size: -
J: TRBJ2-1
D: TRBD1
V: TRBV5-4

CDR3: CATSRSDRGSYEQYF
DNA: TGTGCCACCAGCAGATCTGACAGGGGGTCCTACGAGCAGTACTTC
size: -
J: TRBJ2-7
D: TRBD1
V: TRBV15

CDR3: CASSTNLAEQYF
DNA: TGTGCCAGCAGCACAAATTTGGCAGAGCAGTACTTC
size: -
J: TRBJ2-7
D: -
V: TRBV6-1

CDR3: CASSRSWAGGTDTQYF
DNA: TGCGCCAGCAGCCGGTCCTGGGCAGGGGGCACAGATACGCAGTATTTT
size: -
J: TRBJ2-3
D: -
V: TRBV5-1

CDR3: CASSFTDQELYGYTF
DNA: TGTGCCAGCAGCTTCACAGACCAGGAATTGTATGGCTACACCTTC
size: -
J: TRBJ1-2
D: -
V: TRBV11-2

CDR3: CASSLDLATNEQFF
DNA: TGTGCCAGCAGCTTAGATCTAGCGACAAATGAGCAGTTCTTC
size: -
J: TRBJ2-1
D: -
V: TRBV11-2

CDR3: CSVGGGNMNTEAFF
DNA: TGCAGCGTTGGAGGGGGAAACATGAACACTGAAGCTTTCTTT
size: -
J: TRBJ1-1
D: -
V: TRBV29-1

CDR3: CASSRGHRSWSGANVLTF
DNA: TGTGCCAGCAGCCGAGGACACCGCTCTTGGTCTGGGGCCAACGTCCTGACTTTC
size: -
J: TRBJ2-6
D: -
V: TRBV14